The 18 T cell receptor beta chains listed next were all sequenced from one sample in a study of tumor-infiltrating lymphocytes in primary liver carcinoma. From 500 to 600 ng of total RNA, TCR beta-specific cDNA was reverse-transcribed using a constant-region primer. Libraries for TCR beta were built through three nested multiplex PCR rounds, which together made up a slightly modified ARM-PCR procedure. A C-beta reverse primer and TRBV1-TRBV30 forward primers served in each of the first two PCR rounds, at ten to eleven cycles apiece. TCRdb itself ran the multiplex PCR reads through MiXCR, one entry per CDR3 protein. The profile shows about 200,000 distinct CDR3 sequences, about 61% of them singletons. Researchers drew blood RNA from unsorted whole blood and extracted germline DNA as well. Input material: peripheral blood. Receptor source: an older woman with primary liver carcinoma and hepatitis B virus infection.

This clonotype came up many times. This chain joins TRBV5-1 and TRBJ2-3, with TRBD2 matching 13 bases. Germline CDR1 and CDR2: SGHRS and YFSETQ. This CDR3 spans 16 amino acids. V shed 0 bases and J 4 bases; nucleotides not matched to a gene: 2. The CDR3 region is CASSLGLAGGADTQYF. The CDR3 DNA reads TGCGCCAGCAGCTTGGGACTAGCGGGAGGTGCAGATACGCAGTATTTT.

The J gene is TRBJ2-7, the V gene TRBV6-5; D gene ambiguous. V was shortened by 5 bases and J by 0 bases, with 17 bases between the two germline ends. This CDR3 has 16 amino acids. The germline gives CDR1 MNHEY, CDR2 SVGAGI. The DNA for the CDR3 is TGTGCCAGCAGTCGTCAACTCCCGGTAAGCTCCTACGAGCAGTACTTC. Residues: CASSRQLPVSSYEQYF.

Comment on this clonotype: This could be a read error, since a much larger clone is one nucleotide away. The chain couples TRBV14 to TRBJ2-1, with 8 nucleotides matching TRBD2. Trimming cost V 6 bases and J 4 bases; bases outside gene matches: 11. Germline V gene lookup returns CDR1 SGHDN and CDR2 FVKESK. The CDR3 spans 16 residues. Here the CDR3 reads CASSAVAGWVYNEQFF. The CDR3 coding sequence is TGTGCCAGCAGTGCCGTAGCGGGATGGGTATACAATGAGCAGTTCTTC.

A word on this clonotype: As the CDR3 is not closed by the conserved phenylalanine or tryptophan, this likely results from a read error. The chain carries TRBV9 and TRBJ1-6; D gene uncertain. This CDR3 is 12 amino acids long. CDR1 and CDR2 (germline): SGDLS, YYNGEE. CDR3: CASSVDNSPLHS. CDR3 DNA: TGTGCCAGTAGCGTCGATAATTCACCCCTCCACTCT.

A note on this clonotype: A much larger clone sits a single nucleotide away, making a read error possible. The V gene is TRBV28, the J gene TRBJ2-5; TRBD2 agrees at 7 bases. Germline assignment: CDR1 MDHEN and CDR2 SYDVKM. With 3 bases clipped from V and 5 bases from J, the junction kept 12 bases outside the gene matches. The CDR3 covers 16 residues. As DNA, the CDR3 is TGTGCCAGCAGTTTCCTCGGGAGGAGGGCACTGGAGACCCAGTACTTC. Its protein is CASSFLGRRALETQYF.

Note on this clonotype: This clone may be a read error of a much larger clone one base away. This chain uses TRBV13 with TRBJ2-3; D is uncertain. V lost 1 base and J lost 0, with 5 bases in between. This CDR3 region has 14 residues. Germline assignment: CDR1 PRHDT and CDR2 FYEKMQ (reference sequence). The CDR3 nucleotides read TGTGCCAGCAGCTTAGAACTTAGCACAGATACGCAGTATTTT. Translating gives CASSLELSTDTQYF.

On this clonotype: The junction and the germline gene differ at one end; a read error may be behind it. The rearrangement links TRBV6-2 or TRBV6-3 to TRBJ2-1; a weak D match, TRBD1 (5 bases). Germline loops: CDR1 MNHEY, CDR2 SVGEGT. CDR3 length: 13 amino acids. CDR3 region: CASRVTANNEHFF. In DNA, the CDR3 is TGTGCTAGCAGGGTGACTGCAAATAATGAGCACTTCTTC.

The chain couples TRBV11-2 to TRBJ2-7; TRBD2 matches at 10 bases. The CDR3 length is 15 residues. Germline CDR1 reads SGHAT; CDR2 reads FQNNGV. Trimming cost V 5 bases and J 6 bases; bases outside gene matches: 10. The DNA of the CDR3 is TGTGCCAGCAGCATAACTAGCGGGATAAGCAGCGAGCAGTACTTC. This translates into CASSITSGISSEQYF.

In the case of this clonotype: A junction end diverges from the germline sequence, so it may reflect a read error. The V gene is TRBV7-9, the J gene TRBJ2-7; 10 bases align to TRBD2. CDR1 is SEHNR and CDR2 is FQNEAQ in the germline V gene (reference sequence). This CDR3 region has 15 residues. In nucleotides, the CDR3 is TGTGCCAGCATCTTAGCGGGGGGCCGCTCCTATGAGCAGTACTTC. Translation gives CASILAGGRSYEQYF.

This clonotype has at least ten counts. The chain uses TRBV4-2 and TRBJ2-7; TRBD2 matches 8 bases. The CDR3 length is 16 residues. The junction had 8 bases not matched to a gene; V was cut back by 0 bases and J by 4 bases. Germline CDR1 is LGHNA and CDR2 is YNFKEQ. The CDR3 region has the DNA TGTGCCAGCAGCCAAGAAGCGGGAGAAGGCGGATACGAGCAGTACTTC. Protein sequence: CASSQEAGEGGYEQYF.

This clonotype has just a few counts. J is TRBJ2-1 and V is TRBV28, with D possibly TRBD2 on 7 matching bases. V was pared by 2 bases and J by 4 bases, with 18 bases between. Germline V gene lookup returns CDR1 MDHEN and CDR2 SYDVKM. The CDR3 length is 17 residues. The CDR3 reads CASSLRMGGQRYNEQFF. As DNA, the CDR3 is TGTGCCAGCAGTTTAAGGATGGGGGGGCAGAGATACAATGAGCAGTTCTTC.

For this clonotype: At one boundary the junction diverges from the germline segment, which might be a read error. The chain employs TRBV11-2 and TRBJ2-7; D unresolved. There are 13 residues in the CDR3. Germline-derived CDR1 and CDR2 are SGHAT and FQNNGV. CDR3 amino acids: CASSFNRQSLGGF. In DNA, the CDR3 is TGTGCCAGCAGCTTTAACCGCCAGTCCCTCGGCGGCTTC.

This clonotype showed up many times. The chain couples TRBV14 to TRBJ2-1; D gene ambiguous. Deletions cut 1 base from V and 0 bases from J, with 7 bases between. This CDR3 comprises 15 residues. Germline V gene data show CDR1 as SGHDN and CDR2 as FVKESK. CDR3 nucleotides: TGTGCCAGCAGCCAAGGAACCAGCTCCTACAATGAGCAGTTCTTC. Protein sequence: CASSQGTSSYNEQFF.

V usage is TRBV13 and J usage is TRBJ2-7; 9 positions agree with TRBD1. Germline V gives CDR1 PRHDT, CDR2 FYEKMQ (reference sequence). CDR3 size: 16 residues. The J segment lost 4 bases and the V segment lost 5 bases, leaving 12 bases of the junction unmatched. This chain's CDR3 is CASSVQGGQGGYEQYF. DNA of the CDR3: TGTGCCAGCAGCGTACAGGGGGGACAGGGTGGATACGAGCAGTACTTC.

Worth noting for this clonotype: This may stem from a read error, because a much larger clone lies one nucleotide away. The chain employs TRBV11-2 and TRBJ1-5, with 7 bases that match TRBD1. Germline assignment: CDR1 SGHAT and CDR2 FQNNGV. The CDR3 loop spans 14 amino acids. CDR3 sequence reads: CASSSLQGNQSQHF. The CDR3 nucleotides are TGTGCCAGCAGCTCCTTACAGGGGAATCAGTCCCAGCATTTT.

This clonotype was counted only a few times. The chain joins TRBV12-5 to TRBJ2-2, with TRBD1 matching 10 bases. Germline CDR1 and CDR2: LGHNT and FRNRAP. V shed 6 bases, J shed 5 bases, and the junction held 6 bases outside the gene matches. CDR3 length: 15 amino acids. The CDR3 reads CASGRPGQGTGELFF. CDR3 nucleotides: TGTGCTAGTGGGCGACCGGGACAGGGGACCGGGGAGCTGTTTTTT.

Turning to this clonotype: A read error may account for a junction end that differs from germline. The genes are TRBV28 and TRBJ1-5; D call uncertain. CDR1 MDHEN and CDR2 SYDVKM come from the germline V gene. The CDR3 runs to 13 residues. This CDR3 reads CTSSLLGDQPQHF. CDR3 nucleotides: TGTACCAGCAGTTTGTTGGGAGATCAGCCCCAGCATTTT.

The V call is TRBV21-1, the J call TRBJ2-7; the table's D call TRBD2 went unverified against the DNA. TRBV21-1 is a pseudogene locus. The CDR3 loop spans 21 amino acids. Written as DNA, the CDR3 is TGTGCCAGCAGCAAAAAGGGGAGGCCCGAGTTTGACTCGAGAAACTCCTACGAGCAGTACTTC. Its protein is CASSKKGRPEFDSRNSYEQYF.